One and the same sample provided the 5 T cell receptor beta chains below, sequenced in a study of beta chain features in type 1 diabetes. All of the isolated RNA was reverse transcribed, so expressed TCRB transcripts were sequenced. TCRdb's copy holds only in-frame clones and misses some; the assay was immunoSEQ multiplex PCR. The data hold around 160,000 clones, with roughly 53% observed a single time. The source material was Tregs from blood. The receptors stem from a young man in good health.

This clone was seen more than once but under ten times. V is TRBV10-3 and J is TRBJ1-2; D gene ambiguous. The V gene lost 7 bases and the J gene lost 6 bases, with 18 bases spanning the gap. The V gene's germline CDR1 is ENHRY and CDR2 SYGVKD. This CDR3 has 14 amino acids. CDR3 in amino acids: CAITAWPGVDGYTF. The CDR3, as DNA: TGTGCCATCACAGCGTGGCCTGGAGTGGATGGCTACACCTTC.

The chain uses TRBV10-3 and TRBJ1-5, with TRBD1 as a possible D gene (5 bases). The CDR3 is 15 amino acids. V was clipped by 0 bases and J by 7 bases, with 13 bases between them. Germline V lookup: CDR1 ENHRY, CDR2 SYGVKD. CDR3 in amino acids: CAISESEGNGQPQHF. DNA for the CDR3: TGTGCCATCAGTGAGTCGGAGGGGAATGGGCAGCCCCAGCATTTT.

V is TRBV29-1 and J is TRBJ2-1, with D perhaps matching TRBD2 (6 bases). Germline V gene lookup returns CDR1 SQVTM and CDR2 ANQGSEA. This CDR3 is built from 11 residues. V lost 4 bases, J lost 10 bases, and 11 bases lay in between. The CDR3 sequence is CSVAGLAEQFF. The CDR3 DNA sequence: TGCAGCGTTGCTGGGCTAGCGGAGCAGTTCTTC.

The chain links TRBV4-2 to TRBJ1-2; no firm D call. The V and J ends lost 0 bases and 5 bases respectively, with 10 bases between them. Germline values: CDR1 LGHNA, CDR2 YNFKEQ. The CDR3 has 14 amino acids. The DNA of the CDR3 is TGTGCCAGCAGCCAAGATTCAGGAAGATATGGCTACACCTTC. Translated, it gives CASSQDSGRYGYTF.

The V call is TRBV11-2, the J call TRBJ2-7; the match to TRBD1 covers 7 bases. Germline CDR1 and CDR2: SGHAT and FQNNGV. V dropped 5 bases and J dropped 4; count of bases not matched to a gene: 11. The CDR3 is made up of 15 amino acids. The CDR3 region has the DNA TGTGCCAGCAGCCGAATTGACAGGGTATCGTACGAGCAGTACTTC. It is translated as CASSRIDRVSYEQYF.